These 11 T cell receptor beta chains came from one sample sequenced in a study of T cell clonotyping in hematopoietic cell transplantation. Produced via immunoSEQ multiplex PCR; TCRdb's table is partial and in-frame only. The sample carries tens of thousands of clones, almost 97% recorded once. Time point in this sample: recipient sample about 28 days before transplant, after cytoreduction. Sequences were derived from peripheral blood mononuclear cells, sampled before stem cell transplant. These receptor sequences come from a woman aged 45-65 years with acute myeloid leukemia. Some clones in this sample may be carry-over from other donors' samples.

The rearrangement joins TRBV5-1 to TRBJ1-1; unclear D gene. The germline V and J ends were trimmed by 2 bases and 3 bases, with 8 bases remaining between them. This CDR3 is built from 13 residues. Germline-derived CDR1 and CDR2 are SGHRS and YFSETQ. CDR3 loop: CASSFQAYTEAFF. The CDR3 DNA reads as TGCGCCAGCAGCTTTCAAGCCTACACTGAAGCTTTCTTT.

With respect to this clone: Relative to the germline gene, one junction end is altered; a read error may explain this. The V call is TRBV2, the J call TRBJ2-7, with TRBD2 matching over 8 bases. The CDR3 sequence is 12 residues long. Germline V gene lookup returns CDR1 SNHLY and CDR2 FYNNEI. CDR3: CTSSVRGDGQYF. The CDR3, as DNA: TGTACCAGCAGTGTGCGGGGGGACGGGCAGTACTTC.

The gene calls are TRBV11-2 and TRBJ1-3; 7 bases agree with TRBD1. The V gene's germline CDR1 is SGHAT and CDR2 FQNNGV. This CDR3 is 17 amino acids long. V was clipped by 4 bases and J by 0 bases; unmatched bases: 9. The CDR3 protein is CASSSQGGGVSGNTIYF. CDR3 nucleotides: TGTGCCAGCAGCTCCCAGGGGGGGGGTGTCTCTGGAAACACCATATATTTT.

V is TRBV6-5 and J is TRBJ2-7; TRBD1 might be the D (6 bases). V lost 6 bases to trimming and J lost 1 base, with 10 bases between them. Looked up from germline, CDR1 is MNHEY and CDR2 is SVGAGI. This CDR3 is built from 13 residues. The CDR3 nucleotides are TGTGCCAGCAGAGGACAGAATTCCTACGAGCAGTACTTC. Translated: CASRGQNSYEQYF.

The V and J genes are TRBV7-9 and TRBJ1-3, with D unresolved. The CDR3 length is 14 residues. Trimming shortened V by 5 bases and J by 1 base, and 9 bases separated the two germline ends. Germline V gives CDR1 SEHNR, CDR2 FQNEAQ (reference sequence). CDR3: CASSPGPSGNTIYF. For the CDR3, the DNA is TGTGCCAGCAGCCCCGGACCTTCTGGAAACACCATATATTTT. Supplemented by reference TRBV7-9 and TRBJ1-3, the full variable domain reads DTGVSQNPRHKITKRGQNVTFRCDPISEHNRLYWYRQTLGQGPEFLTYFQNEAQLEKSRLLSDRFSAERPKGSFSTLEIQRTEQGDSAMYLCASSPGPSGNTIYFGEGSWLTVV.

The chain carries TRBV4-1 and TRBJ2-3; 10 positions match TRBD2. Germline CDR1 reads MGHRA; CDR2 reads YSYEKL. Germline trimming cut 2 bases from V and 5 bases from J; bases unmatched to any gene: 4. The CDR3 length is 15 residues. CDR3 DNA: TGCGCCAGCAGCCAACTTAGACTAGCGGGAGATACGCAGTATTTT. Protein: CASSQLRLAGDTQYF.

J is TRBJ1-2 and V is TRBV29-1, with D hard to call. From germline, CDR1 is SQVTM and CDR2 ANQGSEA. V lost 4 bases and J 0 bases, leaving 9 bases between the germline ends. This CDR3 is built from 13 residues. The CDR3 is CSVGGRANYGYTF. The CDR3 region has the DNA TGCAGCGTTGGCGGGAGGGCTAACTATGGCTACACCTTC.

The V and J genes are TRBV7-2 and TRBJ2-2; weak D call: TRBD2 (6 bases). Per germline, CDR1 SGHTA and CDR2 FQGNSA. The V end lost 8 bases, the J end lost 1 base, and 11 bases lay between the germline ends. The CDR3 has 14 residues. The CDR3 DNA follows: TGTGCCAGCTCCCTCGGGGGGAACACCGGGGAGCTGTTTTTT. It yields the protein CASSLGGNTGELFF. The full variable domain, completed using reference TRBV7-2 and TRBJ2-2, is GAGVSQSPSNKVTEKGKDVELRCDPISGHTALYWYRQSLGQGLEFLIYFQGNSAPDKSGLPSDRFSAERTGGSVSTLTIQRTQQEDSAVYLCASSLGGNTGELFFGEGSRLTVL.

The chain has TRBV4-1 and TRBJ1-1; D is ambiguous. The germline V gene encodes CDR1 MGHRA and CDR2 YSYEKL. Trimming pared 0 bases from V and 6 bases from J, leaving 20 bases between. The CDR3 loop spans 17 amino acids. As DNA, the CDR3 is TGCGCCAGCAGCCAAGATCGGGTTCTTGGTCGGGTCTCTGAAGCTTTCTTT. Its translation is CASSQDRVLGRVSEAFF.

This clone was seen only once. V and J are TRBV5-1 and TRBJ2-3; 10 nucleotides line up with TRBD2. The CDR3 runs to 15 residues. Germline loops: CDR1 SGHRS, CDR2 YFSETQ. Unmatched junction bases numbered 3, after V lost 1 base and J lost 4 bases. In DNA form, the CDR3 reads TGCGCCAGCAGCTTGACTAGCGGGATGTCAGATACGCAGTATTTT. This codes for CASSLTSGMSDTQYF. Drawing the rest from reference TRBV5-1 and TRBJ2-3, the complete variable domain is KAGVTQTPRYLIKTRGQQVTLSCSPISGHRSVSWYQQTPGQGLQFLFEYFSETQRNKGNFPGRFSGRQFSNSRSEMNVSTLELGDSALYLCASSLTSGMSDTQYFGPGTRLTVL.

The CDR3 DNA reads TGCAGCGGATATACAGGGGGCGCGGGAGAAAAACTGTTTTTT. It translates to CSGYTGGAGEKLFF. The V gene is TRBV29-1, the J gene TRBJ1-4, with 9 bases fitting TRBD1. Germline CDR1 SQVTM, CDR2 ANQGSEA. This CDR3 has 14 amino acids. Unmatched junction bases numbered 11, after V lost 7 bases and J lost 8 bases. The complete variable domain, with remaining parts taken from reference TRBV29-1 and TRBJ1-4, reads SAVISQKPSRDICQRGTSLTIQCQVDSQVTMMFWYRQQPGQSLTLIATANQGSEATYESGFVIDKFPISRPNLTFSTLTVSNMSPEDSSIYLCSGYTGGAGEKLFFGSGTQLSVL.